This T cell receptor (beta chain) came from a study of blood T cell repertoires in COVID-19. The CDR3 totals 14 residues. CDR1 is SGHAT and CDR2 is FQNNGV in the germline V gene. V lost 0 bases and J lost 9, with 13 bases in between. Assay used: immunoSEQ multiplex PCR; TCRdb lists only in-frame clones, some missing. Altogether some 270,000 clones are present, around nine tenths being singletons, with the ten largest covering 1.5% to 2%. The receptor was isolated from a woman aged 55-75 years who had recovered from COVID-19. The sequenced sample was peripheral blood. The chain couples TRBV11-2 to TRBJ2-3; weak D call: TRBD2 (5 bases). The chain's CDR3 is CASSLDRGPGTQYF. The CDR3 nucleotides are TGTGCCAGCAGCTTAGATAGAGGGCCCGGGACGCAGTATTTT.